This T cell receptor (beta chain) was identified during a study of Ad26.COV2.S vaccination and SARS-CoV-2 variants. Across the study: Ad26.COV2.S was injected intramuscularly once or twice, 56 days apart.

Noted treatment: some 19 received Ad26.COV2.S at low or high dose, single or two shots; about 5 received placebo; per-sample allocation not given. Specimens were obtained on day 63 following the first vaccine or placebo injection. The table came from immunoSEQ multiplex PCR; TCRdb's copy has only in-frame clones and leaves some out. This sample has fewer than 500,000 clones, with about nine tenths found just once. Remarks on this clone: Its antigen is still unknown.

Findings of the study overall: Greater spike-specific TCR breadth was seen in vaccine recipients than in placebo recipients.

This TCR was sampled from a person between 18 and 60 years old who received the Ad26.COV2.S COVID-19 vaccine or a placebo. This material consisted of peripheral blood, taken in a trial of Ad26.COV2.S vaccine versus placebo.

The CDR3 DNA reads as TGTGCCAGCAGTTTCAGGCCCCTCGGGGTAACTGAAGCTTTCTTT. Amino acid sequence: CASSFRPLGVTEAFF. This chain joins TRBV28 and TRBJ1-1; no clear D gene. CDR3 length equals 15 residues. Germline lookup yields CDR1 MDHEN and CDR2 SYDVKM. V was clipped by 3 bases and J by 5 bases, with 16 bases between them.